This T cell receptor (beta chain) emerged from a study of blood T cell repertoires in COVID-19. Here immunoSEQ multiplex PCR was the method, and the copy in TCRdb shows in-frame clones only, minus some. Found here are about 410,000 clones, around 89% of them singletons; the top ten hold about 1.4%. V lost 4 bases and J lost 1, with 10 bases in between. Per germline, CDR1 SGHTA and CDR2 FQGNSA. CDR3 length: 14 amino acids. The chain employs TRBV7-2 and TRBJ1-1; D remains unclear. Input material: peripheral blood. This TCR derives from a woman aged 40 to 50 with COVID-19, enrolled during active disease. CDR3 in DNA: TGTGCCAGCAGCTCCACTAAGCCGAACACTGAAGCTTTCTTT. This translates into CASSSTKPNTEAFF.